The following is a T cell receptor beta chain sequence with its context. Its antigen is not known. The data derive from a study of post-analysis software for immune sequencing data. About the research overall: Patients had relapsing-remitting, secondary progressive or progressive-relapsing multiple sclerosis; some lacked subtype.

This CDR3 contains 15 residues. Trimming stripped 1 base from V and 1 base from J, with 11 bases between. The V gene's germline CDR1 is LGHNA and CDR2 YSLEER. Notes on the study in general: F measure clustering grouped samples strongly by preparation batch. Multiple sclerosis patients showed significantly lower normalized Chao1 diversity than controls did. When patients were compared with controls, 4 or 5 TRBV segments were more frequent, TRBV5-6, TRBV5-1 and TRBV20-1 among them.

Prepared TCR beta cDNA libraries contained unique molecular identifiers. Roughly 0.5 million cDNA molecules were obtained from approximately 0.91 to 9.4 million T cells. Via MiXCR, TCRdb re-called the PCR reads, giving one row per CDR3 protein. The sample shows roughly 800,000 distinct CDR3 sequences, about 45% of them seen only once. This sequence joins TRBV4-3 and TRBJ2-7; the D gene is possibly TRBD1 (6 bases). The origin of this receptor is a girl aged 10 to 17 with multiple sclerosis. The sequencing input was blood. The CDR3 coding sequence is TGCGCCAGCAGCCAAGCGTGGACAGCTTCCTACGAGCAGTACTTC. Amino acids: CASSQAWTASYEQYF.